One sample yielded the 29 T cell receptor beta chains listed below, sequenced in a study of technical replicates of blood from a few donors. Sequencing used immunoSEQ multiplex PCR; TCRdb keeps in-frame clones, though not all of them. Found here are around 90,000 clones, around 94% of them singletons; the top ten hold 0.39%. Sequenced input: T cells isolated from PBMCs. These TCRs come from a human donor in good health.

The rearrangement uses TRBV11-3 and TRBJ1-1; D uncertain. CDR3 length equals 12 residues. V shed 3 bases and J shed 4 bases, with 6 bases lying between them. The germline V gene has CDR1 SGHNT and CDR2 YENEEA. DNA of the CDR3: TGTGCCAGCAGCTTGGTACTCACTGAAGCTTTCTTT. Translating it yields CASSLVLTEAFF.

A single count supports this clone. J is TRBJ2-1 and V is TRBV5-1; TRBD1 matches at 9 bases. This CDR3 spans 16 amino acids. With 1 base clipped from V and 6 bases from J, the junction kept 8 bases outside the gene matches. CDR1 is SGHRS, CDR2 YFSETQ, per germline. The CDR3 is CASSLRTGQGVNEQFF. In DNA, the CDR3 is TGCGCCAGCAGCTTGAGGACGGGACAGGGAGTCAATGAGCAGTTCTTC.

The rearrangement links TRBV4-3 to TRBJ1-2, with D hard to call. The CDR3 has 15 residues. V lost 0 bases and J 13 bases, leaving 21 bases between the germline ends. Germline V gene data show CDR1 as LGHNA and CDR2 as YSLEER. The CDR3 coding sequence is TGCGCCAGCAGCCAAGACAGTCCATTTAAGGAGGGTTCCACCTTC. Residues: CASSQDSPFKEGSTF.

The chain uses TRBV4-3 and TRBJ2-3; TRBD2 might be the D (6 bases). V shed 7 bases and J shed 0 bases, with 11 bases lying between them. This CDR3 has 14 residues. The germline CDR1 and CDR2 sequences are LGHNA and YSLEER. The CDR3 protein is CASKRDSSTDTQYF. CDR3 nucleotides: TGCGCCAGCAAACGGGACTCTAGCACAGATACGCAGTATTTT.

The V call is TRBV5-4, the J call TRBJ2-7; unclear D gene. V was trimmed by 0 bases and J by 5 bases, leaving 9 bases between them. CDR1 is SGHNT and CDR2 is YYREEE in the germline V gene (reference sequence). This CDR3 contains 13 residues. The CDR3 sequence: CASSLDVADEQYF. In nucleotides, the CDR3 is TGTGCCAGCAGCTTGGACGTGGCAGACGAGCAGTACTTC. The variable domain in full, with the rest retrieved from reference TRBV5-4 and TRBJ2-7, is ETGVTQSPTHLIKTRGQQVTLRCSSQSGHNTVSWYQQALGQGPQFIFQYYREEENGRGNFPPRFSGLQFPNYSSELNVNALELDDSALYLCASSLDVADEQYFGPGTRLTVT.

This chain joins TRBV5-4 and TRBJ1-4, with D uncertain. V was cut by 4 bases and J by 0 bases, with 10 bases left in between. The length of the CDR3 is 15 residues. The V gene's germline CDR1 is SGHNT and CDR2 YYREEE (reference sequence). The CDR3 bases are TGTGCCAGCAGCCAATCAGTGACAACTAATGAAAAACTGTTTTTT. Residues: CASSQSVTTNEKLFF.

This clone was counted once. The CDR3 here is CASSPRLAGGTDTQYF. For the CDR3, the DNA is TGTGCCAGCAGCCCCCGGCTAGCGGGAGGCACAGATACGCAGTATTTT. The chain couples TRBV5-4 to TRBJ2-3; 10 nucleotides agree with TRBD2. Germline loops: CDR1 SGHNT, CDR2 YYREEE (reference sequence). The junction had 6 bases not matched to a gene; V was cut back by 4 bases and J by 1 base. This CDR3 region has 16 residues. The full variable domain, rest sourced from reference TRBV5-4 and TRBJ2-3, is ETGVTQSPTHLIKTRGQQVTLRCSSQSGHNTVSWYQQALGQGPQFIFQYYREEENGRGNFPPRFSGLQFPNYSSELNVNALELDDSALYLCASSPRLAGGTDTQYFGPGTRLTVL.

This chain connects TRBV15 to TRBJ2-3, with 10 bases lining up with TRBD1. CDR1 and CDR2 from the germline V gene are LNHNV and YYDKDF (reference sequence). This CDR3 has 15 residues. V lost 7 bases and J lost 4; bases outside the gene matches: 8. This CDR3 reads CATNMDRGFSDTQYF. The CDR3 region has the DNA TGTGCCACCAATATGGACAGGGGGTTCTCAGATACGCAGTATTTT.

CDR3 sequence reads: CASTRSGNGNEQFF. In DNA, the CDR3 is TGTGCCAGCACCCGTAGCGGGAATGGTAATGAGCAGTTCTTC. The rearrangement uses TRBV7-8 and TRBJ2-1; 8 nucleotides match TRBD2. Germline CDR1 and CDR2: SGHVS and FQNEAQ. This CDR3 has 14 residues. J lost 7 bases, V lost 7 bases, and 9 bases had no gene match.

The chain has TRBV9 and TRBJ2-1; 7 bases align to TRBD2. The CDR3 sequence is 18 residues long. Germline CDR1 SGDLS, CDR2 YYNGEE. With 0 bases clipped from V and 1 base from J, the junction kept 10 bases outside the gene matches. CDR3 coding DNA: TGTGCCAGCAGCGTAGGTGTGGGGAGGGTTCGGTCCTACAATGAGCAGTTCTTC. It codes for CASSVGVGRVRSYNEQFF.

The rearrangement uses TRBV19 and TRBJ1-5, with D possibly being TRBD1 (5 bases). Germline lookup yields CDR1 LNHDA and CDR2 SQIVND (reference sequence). The CDR3 covers 13 residues. V was cut by 6 bases and J by 7 bases, with 13 bases left in between. DNA of the CDR3: TGTGCCAGTAGCCTTGACAGCGTCCAGCCCCAGCATTTT. Translating it yields CASSLDSVQPQHF.

The sample holds a few counts of this clone. The J gene is TRBJ2-7, the V gene TRBV27; 12 bases map to TRBD2. The J segment lost 6 bases and the V segment lost 8 bases, leaving 8 bases of the junction unmatched. The CDR3 has 14 amino acids. Germline V lookup: CDR1 MNHEY, CDR2 SMNVEV (reference sequence). The CDR3 spells CASGLAGSQGEQYF. The CDR3 DNA reads TGTGCCAGCGGACTAGCGGGATCTCAAGGCGAGCAGTACTTC.

V and J are TRBV10-3 and TRBJ2-1, with D unclear. The CDR3 contains 12 residues. Trimming left V 7 bases short and J 5 bases short, with 9 bases between. Per the germline V gene, CDR1 is ENHRY and CDR2 is SYGVKD. CDR3 sequence: CAIIDSDNEQFF. CDR3 bases: TGTGCCATCATAGACTCGGACAATGAGCAGTTCTTC.

The chain uses TRBV28 and TRBJ1-3, with TRBD1 matching 7 bases. The CDR3 loop spans 15 amino acids. The V gene end was trimmed by 6 bases and the J gene end by 3 bases; junction bases not matched to a gene: 8. The V gene's germline CDR1 is MDHEN and CDR2 SYDVKM. CDR3 residues: CASSRDSSFGNTIYF. The CDR3, as DNA: TGTGCCAGCAGCAGGGACAGTTCCTTTGGAAACACCATATATTTT. The variable domain in full, completed from reference TRBV28 and TRBJ1-3, reads DVKVTQSSRYLVKRTGEKVFLECVQDMDHENMFWYRQDPGLGLRLIYFSYDVKMKEKGDIPEGYSVSREKKERFSLILESASTNQTSMYLCASSRDSSFGNTIYFGEGSWLTVV.

This clone occurred once. The chain joins TRBV6-5 to TRBJ2-1; maybe TRBD2 (6 bases). Trimming took 8 bases from V and 12 from J, leaving 14 bases between them. Germline CDR1 is MNHEY and CDR2 is SVGAGI. The CDR3 sequence is 11 residues long. The CDR3 spells CASRSGGGQFF. CDR3 nucleotide sequence: TGTGCCAGCCGTAGCGGAGGAGGGCAGTTCTTC.

This chain connects TRBV30 to TRBJ2-7; TRBD1 aligns across 9 bases. Germline loops: CDR1 GTSNPN, CDR2 SVGIG (reference sequence). The CDR3 has 14 residues. Trimming took 3 bases from V and 5 from J; bases not matched to a gene: 8. This CDR3 is CAWRGWTGAHEQYF. The CDR3 region has the DNA TGTGCCTGGAGAGGATGGACAGGGGCCCACGAGCAGTACTTC.

The V call is TRBV7-2, the J call TRBJ2-2, with D uncertain. The CDR3 consists of 16 residues. The ends were cut back, 6 bases at V and 4 bases at J, with 18 bases in the middle. Germline V lookup: CDR1 SGHTA, CDR2 FQGNSA. The CDR3 here is CASSSMTLIGTGELFF. The DNA of the CDR3 is TGTGCCAGCAGTTCTATGACTCTCATTGGCACCGGGGAGCTGTTTTTT.

The chain recombines TRBV29-1 with TRBJ2-2; 7 bases align to TRBD1. CDR1 and CDR2 (germline): SQVTM, ANQGSEA. CDR3 length equals 15 residues. V shed 7 bases, J shed 6 bases, and the junction held 14 bases outside the gene matches. The CDR3 region has the DNA TGCAGCGGTCAAGAGACAAGAGGGGGCGCCGGGGAGCTGTTTTTT. This sequence encodes CSGQETRGGAGELFF.

The gene calls are TRBV19 and TRBJ1-5; 10 bases line up with TRBD1. With V trimmed by 3 bases and J by 6 bases, 2 bases remained unmatched. CDR1 is LNHDA, CDR2 SQIVND, per germline (reference sequence). This CDR3 is built from 14 residues. The CDR3 DNA reads as TGTGCCAGTAGTATCCGGGACAGGGGTCAGCCCCAGCATTTT. This sequence encodes CASSIRDRGQPQHF.

This sequence joins TRBV19 and TRBJ2-7, with 8 positions matching TRBD1. The CDR3 runs 14 residues. CDR1 is LNHDA and CDR2 is SQIVND in the germline V gene (reference sequence). J was trimmed by 5 bases and V by 6 bases; bases with no gene match: 9. The CDR3 is CASSDDRGRDEQYF. The CDR3 DNA follows: TGTGCCAGTAGCGACGACAGGGGTCGGGACGAGCAGTACTTC.

The chain joins TRBV7-2 to TRBJ1-5, with unresolved D. V lost 5 bases to trimming and J lost 6 bases, with 11 bases between them. Per germline, CDR1 SGHTA and CDR2 FQGNSA. The CDR3 has 13 amino acids. The CDR3 loop reads CASSPPASQPQHF. The CDR3 DNA is TGTGCCAGCAGCCCCCCCGCGAGTCAGCCCCAGCATTTT.

CDR3 in DNA: TGTGCCAGCAGCTTAGGGGGACTAGCGGTTCATGAGCAGTTCTTC. It codes for CASSLGGLAVHEQFF. V gene TRBV11-2 combines with J gene TRBJ2-1; TRBD2 aligns across 11 bases. This CDR3 region has 15 residues. Germline lookup yields CDR1 SGHAT and CDR2 FQNNGV. With V trimmed by 1 base and J by 8 bases, 4 bases remained unmatched.

The rearrangement links TRBV5-6 to TRBJ1-2, with D possibly TRBD1 on 5 matching bases. Trimming left V 0 bases short and J 5 bases short, with 11 bases between. This CDR3 is 14 amino acids long. Germline CDR1 reads SGHDT; CDR2 reads YYEEEE. CDR3 in amino acids: CASSLGQGYYGYTF. For the CDR3, the DNA is TGTGCCAGCAGCTTGGGGCAGGGATATTATGGCTACACCTTC. Filled out from reference TRBV5-6 and TRBJ1-2, the complete variable domain reads DAGVTQSPTHLIKTRGQQVTLRCSPKSGHDTVSWYQQALGQGPQFIFQYYEEEERQRGNFPDRFSGHQFPNYSSELNVNALLLGDSALYLCASSLGQGYYGYTFGSGTRLTVV.

Details on this clone: The junction differs from germline at one of its ends, possibly a read error. The V gene is TRBV2, the J gene TRBJ2-2, with D perhaps matching TRBD1 (5 bases). The CDR3 runs to 13 residues. Looked up from germline, CDR1 is SNHLY and CDR2 is FYNNEI. This CDR3 reads CAGRVGDTGELFF. The CDR3 DNA is TGTGCCGGCAGGGTAGGGGACACCGGGGAGCTGTTTTTT. Full variable domain (rest looked up from reference TRBV2 and TRBJ2-2): EPEVTQTPSHQVTQMGQEVILRCVPISNHLYFYWYRQILGQKVEFLVSFYNNEISEKSEIFDDQFSVERPDGSNFTLKIRSTKLEDSAMYFCAGRVGDTGELFFGEGSRLTVL.

J is TRBJ1-1 and V is TRBV5-4; 9 bases map to TRBD1. Germline V gene sequence: CDR1 SGHNT, CDR2 YYREEE (reference sequence). This CDR3 region has 17 residues. With V trimmed by 0 bases and J by 2 bases, 8 bases remained unmatched. Here the CDR3 DNA reads TGTGCCAGCAGCTTGGATTTGGGACAGGGAATCAACACTGAAGCTTTCTTT. This codes for CASSLDLGQGINTEAFF.

The J gene is TRBJ2-7, the V gene TRBV19; no definite D call. This CDR3 region has 13 residues. Trimming took off 5 bases at V and 0 bases at J, with 8 bases between the two ends. Germline V gene lookup returns CDR1 LNHDA and CDR2 SQIVND (reference sequence). Here the CDR3 DNA reads TGTGCCAGTAGTCCGACTTACTCCTACGAGCAGTACTTC. Its protein product is CASSPTYSYEQYF.

The chain couples TRBV9 to TRBJ2-5; 10 bases are shared with TRBD2. Per the germline V gene, CDR1 is SGDLS and CDR2 is YYNGEE. The V gene end was trimmed by 5 bases and the J gene end by 1 base; junction bases not matched to a gene: 5. There are 15 residues in the CDR3. CDR3 DNA: TGTGCCAGCAGTATAGCGGGAGGCCTCCAAGAGACCCAGTACTTC. This gives the protein CASSIAGGLQETQYF.

This chain links TRBV5-1 with TRBJ2-3, with TRBD2 matching 9 bases. V gave up 6 bases and J gave up 6 bases; unmatched junction bases: 8. CDR3 length: 14 residues. Germline V gives CDR1 SGHRS, CDR2 YFSETQ. The CDR3 nucleotides read TGCGCCAGCAAAGGCGGGAGGGCCACGGATACGCAGTATTTT. It specifies CASKGGRATDTQYF.

CDR3: CASSFGEGFWEQYF. The DNA for the CDR3 is TGTGCCAGCAGTTTCGGGGAGGGTTTCTGGGAGCAGTACTTC. The chain joins TRBV6-5 to TRBJ2-7, with TRBD2 matching over 7 bases. This CDR3 contains 14 residues. CDR1 and CDR2 (germline): MNHEY, SVGAGI. The J segment lost 7 bases and the V segment lost 4 bases, leaving 10 bases of the junction unmatched.